This T cell receptor beta chain was sequenced in a study of cytomegalovirus exposure and HLA in healthy donors. Regarding the study as a whole: The study flagged approximately 180 TCR beta chains as cytomegalovirus-associated. The analysis excluded some indistinguishable V segments, including TRBV6-2 and TRBV6-3.

With 2 bases clipped from V and 0 bases from J, the junction kept 7 bases outside the gene matches. This CDR3 has 18 residues. Germline V lookup: CDR1 SGHVS, CDR2 FNYEAQ. Details on this clone: The antigen is not known.

The PCR made use of 60 Vbeta and 13 Jbeta primers. Clones were sequenced by immunoSEQ multiplex PCR, and TCRdb holds only the in-frame ones, with some missing. The data contain some 120,000 clones, around three quarters of them singletons. Sequencing was performed on PBMCs. The source of this sequence is a man younger than 45 in good health and CMV-seropositive. This sequence joins TRBV7-6 and TRBJ2-5; TRBD2 agrees at 12 bases. CDR3 sequence: CASSLRPSGGVNQETQYF. DNA for the CDR3: TGTGCCAGCAGCTTACGTCCTAGCGGGGGGGTCAACCAAGAGACCCAGTACTTC. The variable domain in full, completed from reference TRBV7-6 and TRBJ2-5, reads GAGVSQSPRYKVTKRGQDVALRCDPISGHVSLYWYRQALGQGPEFLTYFNYEAQQDKSGLPNDRFSAERPEGSISTLTIQRTEQRDSAMYRCASSLRPSGGVNQETQYFGPGTRLLVL.